One sample yielded the 10 T cell receptor beta chains listed below, sequenced in a study of identical twins. From the 5' RACE reads, TCRdb called clonotypes with MiXCR, one entry per CDR3 protein. The sample lists around 290,000 distinct CDR3 sequences, roughly 9.8% occurring once. These sequences were also reported in another study, on yellow fever vaccine responses in identical twins.

The sequenced material came from CD8+ T cells sorted from blood. These receptors came from a young woman in good health.

This clonotype has ten or more counts. V and J are TRBV7-9 and TRBJ2-3, with D possibly matching TRBD2 (5 bases). The CDR3 is 15 amino acids. Between the trimmed V and J ends, which lost 1 base and 0 bases, there was a span of 8 bases. Germline V gene lookup returns CDR1 SEHNR and CDR2 FQNEAQ (reference sequence). The CDR3 sequence is CASSLGTASTDTQYF. The DNA for the CDR3 is TGTGCCAGCAGCTTAGGGACTGCTAGCACAGATACGCAGTATTTT.

This clonotype came up a few times. The rearrangement uses TRBV21-1 and TRBJ2-5; the table's D call TRBD1 went unverified against the DNA. TRBV21-1 is a pseudogene segment. This CDR3 comprises 15 residues. The CDR3, as DNA: TGTGCCAGCAGCAAATCAGGACAGGGAAAAGAGACCCAGTACTTC. The encoded protein is CASSKSGQGKETQYF.

The V call is TRBV29-1, the J call TRBJ2-1; maybe TRBD2 (5 bases). The CDR3 runs 13 residues. V was pared by 2 bases and J by 5 bases, with 10 bases between. Germline assignment: CDR1 SQVTM and CDR2 ANQGSEA. DNA for the CDR3: TGCAGCGTTGAACCCCCCGGGGACAATGAGCAGTTCTTC. Protein: CSVEPPGDNEQFF.

This clonotype turned up a few times. This chain joins TRBV4-3 and TRBJ2-1; TRBD2 agrees at 12 bases. In germline, CDR1 is LGHNA, CDR2 YSLEER. Trimming removed 0 bases from V and 12 bases from J; junction bases left unmatched: 6. The CDR3 covers 15 residues. The CDR3 sequence: CASSQDSSGRVRQFF. Here the CDR3 DNA reads TGCGCCAGCAGCCAAGATTCTAGCGGGAGGGTTCGGCAGTTCTTC.

In this sample, this clonotype turned up many times. The chain couples TRBV6-4 to TRBJ2-3; 8 positions match TRBD2. Looked up from germline, CDR1 is MRHNA and CDR2 is SNTAGT. Trimming cost V 4 bases and J 2 bases; bases outside gene matches: 2. There are 14 residues in the CDR3. CDR3 region: CASSATSDTDTQYF. Written as DNA, the CDR3 is TGTGCCAGCAGTGCGACTAGCGACACAGATACGCAGTATTTT.

This clonotype was observed a handful of times. The chain has TRBV7-2 and TRBJ2-1, with TRBD2 matching over 11 bases. The germline V gene encodes CDR1 SGHTA and CDR2 FQGNSA. Trimming removed 5 bases from V and 4 bases from J; junction bases left unmatched: 10. This CDR3 spans 17 amino acids. CDR3 coding DNA: TGTGCCAGCAGCCTAACTGACGGACTAGCGGGTTACAATGAGCAGTTCTTC. Encoded protein: CASSLTDGLAGYNEQFF. Supplemented by reference TRBV7-2 and TRBJ2-1, the full variable domain reads GAGVSQSPSNKVTEKGKDVELRCDPISGHTALYWYRQSLGQGLEFLIYFQGNSAPDKSGLPSDRFSAERTGGSVSTLTIQRTQQEDSAVYLCASSLTDGLAGYNEQFFGPGTRLTVL.

This chain connects TRBV27 to TRBJ2-1, with a tentative D call TRBD1 (6 bases). With 4 bases removed from V and 0 bases from J, the gap between germline ends came to 16 bases. The germline gives CDR1 MNHEY, CDR2 SMNVEV (reference sequence). This CDR3 has 17 amino acids. CDR3 in amino acids: CASSSRTGQSSYNEQFF. The DNA for the CDR3 is TGTGCCAGCAGTTCACGCACAGGGCAAAGCTCCTACAATGAGCAGTTCTTC.

At least ten counts were recorded for this clonotype. V usage is TRBV3-1 and J usage is TRBJ2-7; D ambiguous. This CDR3 is built from 15 residues. In germline, CDR1 is LGHDT, CDR2 YNNKEL (reference sequence). The germline V and J ends were trimmed by 0 bases and 2 bases, with 11 bases remaining between them. The CDR3 sequence is CASSQDEGVPYEQYF. The CDR3 coding sequence is TGTGCCAGCAGCCAAGACGAAGGAGTCCCCTACGAGCAGTACTTC.

V gene TRBV4-3 combines with J gene TRBJ1-6; D is ambiguous. This CDR3 is built from 13 residues. The V gene's germline CDR1 is LGHNA and CDR2 YSLEER. Trimming took off 1 base at V and 9 bases at J, with 7 bases between the two ends. In DNA, the CDR3 is TGCGCCAGCAGCCAAGGGTCACGTTCACCCCTCCACTTT. This codes for CASSQGSRSPLHF.

The CDR3 DNA reads TGTGCCAGCAGCTCAGGAGTCACTAATGAAAAACTGTTTTTT. Its translation: CASSSGVTNEKLFF. The J gene is TRBJ1-4, the V gene TRBV7-6; D gene unclear. This CDR3 comprises 14 residues. Germline CDR1 is SGHVS and CDR2 is FNYEAQ. Between the trimmed V and J ends, which lost 4 bases and 2 bases, there was a span of 8 bases. The entire variable domain, with the rest obtained from reference TRBV7-6 and TRBJ1-4, is as follows: GAGVSQSPRYKVTKRGQDVALRCDPISGHVSLYWYRQALGQGPEFLTYFNYEAQQDKSGLPNDRFSAERPEGSISTLTIQRTEQRDSAMYRCASSSGVTNEKLFFGSGTQLSVL.